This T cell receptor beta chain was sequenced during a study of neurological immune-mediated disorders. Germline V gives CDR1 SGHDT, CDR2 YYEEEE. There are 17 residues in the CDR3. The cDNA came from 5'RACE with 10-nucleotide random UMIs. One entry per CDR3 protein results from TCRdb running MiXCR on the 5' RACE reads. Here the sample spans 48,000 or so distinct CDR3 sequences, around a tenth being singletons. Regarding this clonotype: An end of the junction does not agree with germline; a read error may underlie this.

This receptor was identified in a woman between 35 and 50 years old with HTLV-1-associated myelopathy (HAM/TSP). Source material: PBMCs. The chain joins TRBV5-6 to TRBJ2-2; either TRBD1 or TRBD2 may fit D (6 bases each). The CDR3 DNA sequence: TGTGCCAGCAGTCCAACTTTGTCGGGAGACGTCGCAGGGGAGCCGTTTTTT. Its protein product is CASSPTLSGDVAGEPFF.